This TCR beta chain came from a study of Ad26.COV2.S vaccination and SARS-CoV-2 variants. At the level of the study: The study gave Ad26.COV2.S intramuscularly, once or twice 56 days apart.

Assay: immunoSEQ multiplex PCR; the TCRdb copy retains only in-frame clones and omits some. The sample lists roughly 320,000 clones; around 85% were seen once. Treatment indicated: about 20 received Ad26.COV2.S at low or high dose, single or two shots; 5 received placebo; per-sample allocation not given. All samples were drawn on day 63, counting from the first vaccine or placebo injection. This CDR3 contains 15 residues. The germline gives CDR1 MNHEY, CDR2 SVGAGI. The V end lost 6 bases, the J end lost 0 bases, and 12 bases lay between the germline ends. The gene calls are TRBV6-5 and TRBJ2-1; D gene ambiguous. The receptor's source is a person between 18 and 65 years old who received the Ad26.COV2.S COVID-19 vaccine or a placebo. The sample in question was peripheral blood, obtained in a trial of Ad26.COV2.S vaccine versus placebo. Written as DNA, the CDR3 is TGTGCCAGCAGCTCCGACGGCGGCTCCTACAATGAGCAGTTCTTC. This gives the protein CASSSDGGSYNEQFF.